The rows below give T cell receptor beta chains drawn from one sample of a study of blood T cell repertoires in COVID-19. The table came from immunoSEQ multiplex PCR; TCRdb's copy has only in-frame clones and leaves some out. The table lists about 430,000 clones, roughly 90% of them singletons. The sequenced sample consisted of PBMCs or T cells enriched from blood (not recorded which). The receptors were sampled from a woman aged 18-30 years who had been exposed to COVID-19. Both conserved end residues are part of each CDR3. Each record gives: CDR3 DNA, CDR3 protein, clone size, V gene, J gene, D gene. The D gene is left open where the match is weak. Only some rows state a clone size, as once, few, many or a class for expanded clones.

cdr3_nt: TGTGCCAGCAGCTTCACCGGGACACCGAACACCGGGGAGCTGTTTTTT
cdr3_aa: CASSFTGTPNTGELFF
clone_size: NA
v_call: TRBV11-3
j_call: TRBJ2-2
d_call: NA

cdr3_nt: TGCGCCAGCAGCCAAGAAGAACGGGGGGGCACAGATACGCAGTATTTT
cdr3_aa: CASSQEERGGTDTQYF
clone_size: NA
v_call: TRBV4-3
j_call: TRBJ2-3
d_call: TRBD2

cdr3_nt: TGTGCCAGCAGCCAAACAGGTCAGCCCCAGCATTTT
cdr3_aa: CASSQTGQPQHF
clone_size: NA
v_call: TRBV3-1/TRBV3-2
j_call: TRBJ1-5
d_call: NA

cdr3_nt: TGTGCCAGCTCACCCGGGACAGGAACGACCGGGGAGCTGTTTTTT
cdr3_aa: CASSPGTGTTGELFF
clone_size: NA
v_call: TRBV18
j_call: TRBJ2-2
d_call: TRBD1

cdr3_nt: TGTGCCAGCAGTGAAGGGTCGGAGGGGCAGAGAGAGACCCAGTACTTC
cdr3_aa: CASSEGSEGQRETQYF
clone_size: NA
v_call: TRBV2
j_call: TRBJ2-5
d_call: NA

cdr3_nt: TGTGCCAGTAGTGCACCCGGGGATAAGGCTGAAGCTTTCTTT
cdr3_aa: CASSAPGDKAEAFF
clone_size: NA
v_call: TRBV19
j_call: TRBJ1-1
d_call: NA

cdr3_nt: TGTGCCAGCAGTTCCAAAGGACTGTACTCTGGGGCCAACGTCCTGACTTTC
cdr3_aa: CASSSKGLYSGANVLTF
clone_size: NA
v_call: TRBV6-2/TRBV6-3
j_call: TRBJ2-6
d_call: NA

cdr3_nt: TGTGCCACCAGTCGGTCGTTGGGGGGGACCCAGTCCTCCTACAATGAGCAGTTCTTC
cdr3_aa: CATSRSLGGTQSSYNEQFF
clone_size: NA
v_call: TRBV24-1
j_call: TRBJ2-1
d_call: TRBD2

cdr3_nt: TGTGCCAGCAGCTTAACTAACAATGAGCAGTTCTTC
cdr3_aa: CASSLTNNEQFF
clone_size: once
v_call: TRBV7-3
j_call: TRBJ2-1
d_call: NA

cdr3_nt: TGCGCCAGCAGCTTGGAAGGGACTACTATTGAAGCTTTCTTT
cdr3_aa: CASSLEGTTIEAFF
clone_size: NA
v_call: TRBV5-1
j_call: TRBJ1-1
d_call: NA

cdr3_nt: TGTGCCAGCAGCTGGACTATCAATGAGCAGTTCTTC
cdr3_aa: CASSWTINEQFF
clone_size: NA
v_call: TRBV7-2
j_call: TRBJ2-1
d_call: NA

cdr3_nt: TGCAGTGCTAGTACCCCTAGCAGGGACAGGGGGCTAACCAAGAACACTGAAGCTTTCTTT
cdr3_aa: CSASTPSRDRGLTKNTEAFF
clone_size: NA
v_call: TRBV20-1
j_call: TRBJ1-1
d_call: TRBD1

cdr3_nt: TGTGCCAGCAGCTCCTCGACAGGGGTAAACACTGAAGCTTTCTTT
cdr3_aa: CASSSSTGVNTEAFF
clone_size: NA
v_call: TRBV7-3
j_call: TRBJ1-1
d_call: TRBD1

cdr3_nt: TGTGCCAGCAGCTTGGGGGGACTAAGCTCCTACAATGAGCAGTTCTTC
cdr3_aa: CASSLGGLSSYNEQFF
clone_size: NA
v_call: TRBV5-6
j_call: TRBJ2-1
d_call: TRBD2

cdr3_nt: TGCAGCGTTTCAGGTGGCTACACCTTC
cdr3_aa: CSVSGGYTF
clone_size: once
v_call: TRBV29-1
j_call: TRBJ1-2
d_call: NA

cdr3_nt: TGTGCCAGCAGTTTAGGAGGGGTCAATGAGCAGTTCTTC
cdr3_aa: CASSLGGVNEQFF
clone_size: once
v_call: TRBV28
j_call: TRBJ2-1
d_call: NA

cdr3_nt: TGTGCCAGCAGTCCCGGTGCGGGCACTGAAGCTTTCTTT
cdr3_aa: CASSPGAGTEAFF
clone_size: NA
v_call: TRBV28
j_call: TRBJ1-1
d_call: NA

cdr3_nt: TGTGCCAGCAGTGAAGACCTACAGGTTACCATATATTTT
cdr3_aa: CASSEDLQVTIYF
clone_size: NA
v_call: TRBV2
j_call: TRBJ1-3
d_call: NA

cdr3_nt: TGTGCCAGCAGTTATTCAGGTACTCAGCCCCAGCATTTT
cdr3_aa: CASSYSGTQPQHF
clone_size: NA
v_call: TRBV6-2/TRBV6-3
j_call: TRBJ1-5
d_call: NA

cdr3_nt: TGTGCCAGTAGTATAGACCCCATAGGACTAGCGGGAGTGGGTGAGCAGTTCTTC
cdr3_aa: CASSIDPIGLAGVGEQFF
clone_size: NA
v_call: TRBV19
j_call: TRBJ2-1
d_call: TRBD2

cdr3_nt: TGTGCCAGCAGTTATGGCCTCTCGGAAGCTTTCTTT
cdr3_aa: CASSYGLSEAFF
clone_size: NA
v_call: TRBV6-5
j_call: TRBJ1-1
d_call: NA

cdr3_nt: TGTGCCAGCAGCCAAGAGCAACAGGTACCATACGAGCAGTACTTC
cdr3_aa: CASSQEQQVPYEQYF
clone_size: NA
v_call: TRBV14
j_call: TRBJ2-7
d_call: NA

cdr3_nt: TGTGCCAGCTCTTACCTAAATCAGCCCCAGCATTTT
cdr3_aa: CASSYLNQPQHF
clone_size: NA
v_call: TRBV6-5
j_call: TRBJ1-5
d_call: NA

cdr3_nt: TGTGCCAGCTCACCCTCGACAGGGATTAACACTGAAGCTTTCTTT
cdr3_aa: CASSPSTGINTEAFF
clone_size: NA
v_call: TRBV18
j_call: TRBJ1-1
d_call: TRBD1

cdr3_nt: TGTGCCAGTAGTAGGGACAGGGGTTTCGAGCAGTACTTC
cdr3_aa: CASSRDRGFEQYF
clone_size: few
v_call: TRBV19
j_call: TRBJ2-7
d_call: TRBD1

cdr3_nt: TGTGCCAGCAGTTACTCCCCACTCCCAAACACCGGGGAGCTGTTTTTT
cdr3_aa: CASSYSPLPNTGELFF
clone_size: NA
v_call: TRBV6-5
j_call: TRBJ2-2
d_call: NA

cdr3_nt: TGCGCCAGCAGCCGGGAAGGGACAGGGGGTTCACCCCTCCACTTT
cdr3_aa: CASSREGTGGSPLHF
clone_size: NA
v_call: TRBV5-1
j_call: TRBJ1-6
d_call: TRBD1

cdr3_nt: TGTGCCAGCAGTCCGGGGGACAGGGTAGCCTACGAGCAGTACTTC
cdr3_aa: CASSPGDRVAYEQYF
clone_size: NA
v_call: TRBV28
j_call: TRBJ2-7
d_call: TRBD1

cdr3_nt: TGTGCCAGCGAGACAGGGAACTCCTACGAGCAGTACTTC
cdr3_aa: CASETGNSYEQYF
clone_size: NA
v_call: TRBV2
j_call: TRBJ2-7
d_call: TRBD1

cdr3_nt: TGTGCCAGCAGTTACGGTTTTGGCAGCACCGGGGAGCTGTTTTTT
cdr3_aa: CASSYGFGSTGELFF
clone_size: once
v_call: TRBV6-5
j_call: TRBJ2-2
d_call: NA

cdr3_nt: TGTGCCAGCAGCTTAGAAGGGACAGGGGGTCTTGACACCGGGGAGCTGTTTTTT
cdr3_aa: CASSLEGTGGLDTGELFF
clone_size: NA
v_call: TRBV7-9
j_call: TRBJ2-2
d_call: TRBD1

cdr3_nt: TGTGCCAGCAGCCGACGGACAGGGGCCTCATTGGATACGCAGTATTTT
cdr3_aa: CASSRRTGASLDTQYF
clone_size: NA
v_call: TRBV7-9
j_call: TRBJ2-3
d_call: TRBD1

cdr3_nt: TGTGCCAGCAGCACCATGGCAGGGGGCGATCGGCCCCAGCATTTT
cdr3_aa: CASSTMAGGDRPQHF
clone_size: NA
v_call: TRBV2
j_call: TRBJ1-5
d_call: TRBD1

cdr3_nt: TGTGCCAGCAGCGGAGGGACAGGGGGCGATCAGCCCCAGCATTTT
cdr3_aa: CASSGGTGGDQPQHF
clone_size: NA
v_call: TRBV5-6
j_call: TRBJ1-5
d_call: TRBD1

cdr3_nt: TGTGCCAGCAGCACGCCGGGACAGGGGGCGAGGGAGCTGTTTTTT
cdr3_aa: CASSTPGQGARELFF
clone_size: NA
v_call: TRBV5-6
j_call: TRBJ2-2
d_call: TRBD1

cdr3_nt: TGCGCCAGCAGCCAGGGGTTAGCGGGCTACGAGCAGTACTTC
cdr3_aa: CASSQGLAGYEQYF
clone_size: few
v_call: TRBV4-1
j_call: TRBJ2-7
d_call: TRBD2

cdr3_nt: TGTGCCAGCAGCCCAGGGCCTTACGAGCAGTACTTC
cdr3_aa: CASSPGPYEQYF
clone_size: NA
v_call: TRBV27
j_call: TRBJ2-7
d_call: NA

cdr3_nt: TGTGCCAGCAGCCAAGTTGCGGGGGACCCGCAAATTAAGCATTTT
cdr3_aa: CASSQVAGDPQIKHF
clone_size: NA
v_call: TRBV3-1/TRBV3-2
j_call: TRBJ2-3
d_call: TRBD2

cdr3_nt: TGTGCCAGCAGCTTTCGCCCGGGACAGGGTTACGAGCAGTACTTC
cdr3_aa: CASSFRPGQGYEQYF
clone_size: NA
v_call: TRBV5-5
j_call: TRBJ2-7
d_call: TRBD1

cdr3_nt: TGTGCCAGCAGCTTAGGGAGGCCGGAGAATGAAAAACTGTTTTTT
cdr3_aa: CASSLGRPENEKLFF
clone_size: NA
v_call: TRBV7-9
j_call: TRBJ1-4
d_call: NA

cdr3_nt: TGTGCCAGCAGTGGGCAGGGCGGTGCCACAGATACGCAGTATTTT
cdr3_aa: CASSGQGGATDTQYF
clone_size: NA
v_call: TRBV2
j_call: TRBJ2-3
d_call: NA

cdr3_nt: TGTGCCACCAGCAGGGATACCAATTCACCCCTCCACTTT
cdr3_aa: CATSRDTNSPLHF
clone_size: NA
v_call: TRBV24-1
j_call: TRBJ1-6
d_call: NA

cdr3_nt: TGTGCCAGCTCACCACCGGGACAGGGGAGCAATCAGCCCCAGCATTTT
cdr3_aa: CASSPPGQGSNQPQHF
clone_size: few
v_call: TRBV18
j_call: TRBJ1-5
d_call: TRBD1

cdr3_nt: TGTGCCAGCAGTTTAACCAGTTACTACGAGCAGTACTTC
cdr3_aa: CASSLTSYYEQYF
clone_size: few
v_call: TRBV28
j_call: TRBJ2-7
d_call: NA

cdr3_nt: TGTGCCAGCAGCCAAAACAGGGGCTACGAGCAGTACTTC
cdr3_aa: CASSQNRGYEQYF
clone_size: NA
v_call: TRBV13
j_call: TRBJ2-7
d_call: TRBD1

cdr3_nt: TGTGCCAGCAGTTTATCAGGGCCGGGGTACGAGCAGTACTTC
cdr3_aa: CASSLSGPGYEQYF
clone_size: NA
v_call: TRBV27
j_call: TRBJ2-7
d_call: NA

cdr3_nt: TGTGCCAGCAGCCCGGGTAGCAATCAGCCCCAGCATTTT
cdr3_aa: CASSPGSNQPQHF
clone_size: NA
v_call: TRBV6-5
j_call: TRBJ1-5
d_call: NA

cdr3_nt: TGTGCCAGCAGCGTAAACAGGGAGAACACCGGGGAGCTGTTTTTT
cdr3_aa: CASSVNRENTGELFF
clone_size: NA
v_call: TRBV9
j_call: TRBJ2-2
d_call: NA

cdr3_nt: TGTGCCAGCAGCCCGGGACTAGATTTTCCCGGGGAGCTGTTTTTT
cdr3_aa: CASSPGLDFPGELFF
clone_size: NA
v_call: TRBV4-2
j_call: TRBJ2-2
d_call: TRBD2